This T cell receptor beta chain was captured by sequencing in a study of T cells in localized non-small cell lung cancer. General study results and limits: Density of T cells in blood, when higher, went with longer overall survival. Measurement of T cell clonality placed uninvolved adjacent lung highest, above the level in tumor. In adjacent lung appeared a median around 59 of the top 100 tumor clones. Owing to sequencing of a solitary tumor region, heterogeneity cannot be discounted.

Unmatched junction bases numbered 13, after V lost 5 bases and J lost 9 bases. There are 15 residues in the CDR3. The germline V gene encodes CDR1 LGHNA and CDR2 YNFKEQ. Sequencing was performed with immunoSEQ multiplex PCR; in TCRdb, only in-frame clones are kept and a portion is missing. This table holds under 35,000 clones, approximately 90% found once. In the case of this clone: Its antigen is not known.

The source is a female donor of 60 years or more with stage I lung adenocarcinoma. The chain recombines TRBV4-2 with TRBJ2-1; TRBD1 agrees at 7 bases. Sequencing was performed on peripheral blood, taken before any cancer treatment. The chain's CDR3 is CASSTLGGLRSEQFF. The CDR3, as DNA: TGTGCCAGCAGCACGCTAGGGGGCTTGAGAAGTGAGCAGTTCTTC.